This paragraph covers one T cell receptor (beta chain) sequence. The antigen remains undetermined. TCRdb keeps only in-frame clones here, not all; method: immunoSEQ multiplex PCR. The table shows about 29,000 clones, with 70% to 90% occurring only once. This sample is part of a study of graft-versus-host responses after intestinal transplantation. Overall study: All recipients were transplanted with multivisceral, liver-intestinal, or isolated intestinal grafts. Anti-thymocyte globulin induction, then tacrolimus and steroids for about three years, went to all recipients.

Overall study results and limits: Declining HvG levels early post-transplant were linked to peak circulating GvH clone levels. GvH clones turned up in recipient marrow; some had shown up first in ileum or blood.

Source: PBMCs, taken about 450 days after intestinal transplantation. This sequence was found in a human patient who received an intestinal transplant, so some T cells may come from the graft donor.

The CDR3 here is CASSSREGDTQYF. The DNA of the CDR3 is TGTGCCAGCAGCTCCCGGGAGGGAGATACGCAGTATTTT. V and J are TRBV7-6 and TRBJ2-3; TRBD2 agrees at 8 bases. J lost 5 bases, V lost 4 bases, and 2 bases had no gene match. The germline gives CDR1 SGHVS, CDR2 FNYEAQ. The CDR3 length is 13 residues.